The sequence of this TCR beta chain was determined in a study of blood T cell repertoires in COVID-19. Study in general: COVID-19 samples from acute and convalescent phases originated in the United States, Italy and Spain. From T cells, B-cell-depleted T cells, or PBMCs came the material, which was cDNA or gDNA.

As originally analysed: Amplification of reference gene primers provided the estimated nucleated cell counts. Clones were read by immunoSEQ multiplex PCR, and TCRdb kept only the in-frame ones, dropping some. The V and J calls and the clone size are those of that table, but D and trimming were determined from the DNA. The sample lists over 60,000 clones, around 76% seen once, with 45% to 65% in the top ten. The V gene end was trimmed by 5 bases and the J gene end by 7 bases; junction bases not matched to a gene: 2. Germline loops: CDR1 GTSNPN, CDR2 SVGIG (reference sequence). CDR3 length: 12 amino acids.

The sequenced material came from peripheral blood. This chain joins TRBV30 and TRBJ1-1; 12 bases are a match to TRBD1. The TCR originated in a woman of 80 years or more with acute or convalescent COVID-19. CDR3 DNA: TGTGCCTGGGGGACAGGGGGCGGTGAAGCTTTCTTT. Amino acid sequence: CAWGTGGGEAFF.